A single sample is the source of the 22 T cell receptor beta chains below, sequenced in a study of blood T cell repertoires in COVID-19. Profiling relied on immunoSEQ multiplex PCR, and the TCRdb table lists in-frame clones only, not all of them. The table includes around 270,000 clones, more than 85% detected once. Material: peripheral blood. The receptor set was obtained from a man aged 40-50 years with acute or convalescent COVID-19.

Details on this clone: The identical CDR3 is also encoded by other nucleotide sequences in the sample. The genes are TRBV5-1 and TRBJ1-4; 7 bases match TRBD1. CDR3 length equals 13 residues. Germline values: CDR1 SGHRS, CDR2 YFSETQ. The V segment lost 4 bases and the J segment 4 bases; nucleotides outside the gene matches: 1. This CDR3 reads CASSRDSNEKLFF. CDR3 coding DNA: TGCGCCAGCAGCCGGGACAGTAATGAAAAACTGTTTTTT.

The chain uses TRBV2 and TRBJ2-1, with D tentatively TRBD1 (6 bases). Germline values: CDR1 SNHLY, CDR2 FYNNEI. V was cut by 7 bases and J by 6 bases, with 16 bases left in between. This CDR3 region has 14 residues. The CDR3 DNA reads TGTGCCAGCAAGGAACAGGGTCTCGGCAATGAGCAGTTCTTC. Protein product: CASKEQGLGNEQFF.

The rearrangement uses TRBV2 and TRBJ2-5; perhaps TRBD1 as D (6 bases). The CDR3 contains 14 residues. With 7 bases removed from V and 5 bases from J, the gap between germline ends came to 17 bases. Germline CDR1 reads SNHLY; CDR2 reads FYNNEI. CDR3 in DNA: TGTGCCAGCACTTATCAGGGGATATTGGAGACCCAGTACTTC. Protein product: CASTYQGILETQYF.

This chain links TRBV5-4 with TRBJ1-4; TRBD1 aligns across 7 bases. Germline CDR1 SGHNT, CDR2 YYREEE (reference sequence). Trimming at V came to 1 base and at J to 2 bases, leaving 5 bases not matched to a gene. There are 16 residues in the CDR3. In DNA form, the CDR3 reads TGTGCCAGCAGCTTGCGACAGGGAGGTACTAATGAAAAACTGTTTTTT. Translated, it gives CASSLRQGGTNEKLFF.

The rearrangement joins TRBV27 to TRBJ2-7; no definite D call. V gave up 2 bases and J gave up 1 base, with 15 bases separating them. The CDR3 runs 16 residues. Germline CDR1 is MNHEY and CDR2 is SMNVEV (reference sequence). This CDR3 reads CASSLPGRCSSYEQYF. As DNA, the CDR3 is TGTGCCAGCAGTTTACCGGGTCGCTGCTCTTCCTACGAGCAGTACTTC.

The CDR3 nucleotides are TGTGCCATCAGTGCCTTGATGGGACTCAGACAGCCCCAGCATTTT. This codes for CAISALMGLRQPQHF. This sequence joins TRBV10-3 and TRBJ1-5; D perhaps matches TRBD1 (5 bases). The CDR3 spans 15 residues. Germline V CDR1 and CDR2: ENHRY, SYGVKD. V was pared by 4 bases and J by 7 bases, with 17 bases between.

This chain links TRBV5-1 with TRBJ2-7; the D gene is possibly TRBD1 (5 bases). The V end was cut by 3 bases, the J end by 1 base, with 17 bases between. CDR3 length equals 16 residues. The germline CDR1 and CDR2 sequences are SGHRS and YFSETQ. The DNA for the CDR3 is TGCGCCAGCAGCTCCACCGACAGAGACCTTTCCTACGAGCAGTACTTC. It specifies CASSSTDRDLSYEQYF.

The chain carries TRBV12-3 or TRBV12-4 and TRBJ1-6; D possibly corresponds to TRBD1 (5 bases). Trimming stripped 5 bases from V and 6 bases from J, with 8 bases between. The CDR3 loop spans 13 amino acids. CDR3 region: CASSARGNSPLHF. CDR3 DNA sequence: TGTGCCAGCAGTGCTAGGGGTAATTCACCCCTCCACTTT.

The chain links TRBV9 to TRBJ2-1; 8 bases are a match to TRBD2. The CDR3 covers 15 residues. The germline V gene encodes CDR1 SGDLS and CDR2 YYNGEE. The ends lost 4 bases at V and 3 bases at J; junction bases unmatched: 6. This CDR3 is CASSPGGGFYNEQFF. The CDR3, as DNA: TGTGCCAGCAGCCCGGGGGGGGGCTTCTACAATGAGCAGTTCTTC.

The chain's CDR3 is CASSPGTDYEQYF. DNA of the CDR3: TGTGCCAGCAGTCCTGGGACAGACTACGAGCAGTACTTC. This rearrangement joins TRBV27 to TRBJ2-7, with TRBD1 matching 7 bases. Germline V CDR1 and CDR2: MNHEY, SMNVEV (reference sequence). The CDR3 has 13 residues. Trimming cost V 5 bases and J 3 bases; bases outside gene matches: 4.

The chain recombines TRBV2 with TRBJ1-4; 7 bases align to TRBD1. V lost 5 bases, J lost 5 bases, and 2 bases stayed unmatched. The CDR3 loop spans 13 amino acids. Germline V gene data show CDR1 as SNHLY and CDR2 as FYNNEI. The chain's CDR3 is CASSLQGNEKLFF. CDR3 sequence (DNA): TGTGCCAGCAGTTTACAGGGGAATGAAAAACTGTTTTTT.

The chain uses TRBV5-4 and TRBJ2-4; 12 nucleotides align to TRBD2. The ends lost 4 bases at V and 0 bases at J; junction bases unmatched: 5. The CDR3 loop spans 17 amino acids. CDR1 and CDR2 (germline): SGHNT, YYREEE (reference sequence). In nucleotides, the CDR3 is TGTGCCAGCAGCCCCCTAGCGGGGGGGCTAGCCAAAAACATTCAGTACTTC. Translating it yields CASSPLAGGLAKNIQYF.

The chain employs TRBV4-2 and TRBJ1-2; no reliable D call. Germline V CDR1 and CDR2: LGHNA, YNFKEQ. The CDR3 contains 15 residues. V dropped 0 bases and J dropped 4 bases, with 12 bases sitting between them. The CDR3 loop is CASSQDIMAGYGYTF. CDR3 bases: TGTGCCAGCAGCCAAGATATAATGGCAGGCTATGGCTACACCTTC.

The V gene is TRBV6-1, the J gene TRBJ1-2; TRBD1 might be the D (5 bases). Per the germline V gene, CDR1 is MNHNS and CDR2 is SASEGT. This CDR3 is 14 amino acids long. Trimming cost V 2 bases and J 4 bases, with 11 bases left between them. In DNA form, the CDR3 reads TGTGCCAGCAGTGAACGGGGACTCTCCTATGGCTACACCTTC. Its translation: CASSERGLSYGYTF.

The chain joins TRBV6-5 to TRBJ1-4; D gene uncertain. Germline CDR1 MNHEY, CDR2 SVGAGI. The CDR3 spans 15 residues. The germline V and J ends were trimmed by 5 bases and 0 bases, with 10 bases remaining between them. This chain's CDR3 is CASSPYTATNEKLFF. CDR3 sequence (DNA): TGTGCCAGCAGTCCCTACACAGCAACTAATGAAAAACTGTTTTTT.

The chain uses TRBV30 and TRBJ1-1; no definite D call. Germline V gene sequence: CDR1 GTSNPN, CDR2 SVGIG (reference sequence). Between the trimmed V and J ends, which lost 3 bases and 0 bases, there was a span of 11 bases. The CDR3 spans 14 residues. CDR3 residues: CAWRQFPMNTEAFF. For the CDR3, the DNA is TGTGCCTGGAGACAGTTCCCCATGAACACTGAAGCTTTCTTT.

Comments on this clone: The sample holds other DNA sequences that translate to the same CDR3. J is TRBJ1-3 and V is TRBV25-1; D perhaps matches TRBD1 (5 bases). The CDR3 runs 14 residues. Germline V gene data show CDR1 as MGHDK and CDR2 as SYGVNS. Trimming stripped 4 bases from V and 1 base from J, with 8 bases between. The CDR3 sequence: CASSGTGSGNTIYF. CDR3 in DNA: TGTGCCAGCAGTGGCACAGGTTCTGGAAACACCATATATTTT.

This chain joins TRBV19 and TRBJ1-1; the D is unclear. The germline V and J ends were trimmed by 8 bases and 8 bases, with 9 bases remaining between them. This CDR3 region has 10 residues. Germline loops: CDR1 LNHDA, CDR2 SQIVND (reference sequence). CDR3 loop: CASGPIEAFF. The CDR3 nucleotides read TGTGCCAGTGGGCCCATCGAAGCTTTCTTT.

The chain couples TRBV6-5 to TRBJ2-3; 9 bases align to TRBD1. CDR1 MNHEY and CDR2 SVGAGI come from the germline V gene. Germline trimming cut 5 bases from V and 6 bases from J; bases unmatched to any gene: 6. The CDR3 runs 14 residues. The CDR3 loop is CASSRGTGWDTQYF. Here the CDR3 DNA reads TGTGCCAGCAGTCGAGGGACAGGGTGGGATACGCAGTATTTT.

The CDR3 DNA sequence: TGTGCCAGCAGCTCCGGACAGTACTATGGCTACACCTTC. Translating gives CASSSGQYYGYTF. The chain uses TRBV6-5 and TRBJ1-2, with D maybe TRBD1 (6 bases). The CDR3 runs to 13 residues. The V and J ends lost 6 bases and 3 bases respectively, with 11 bases between them. Germline loops: CDR1 MNHEY, CDR2 SVGAGI.

CDR3: CASSPARVNSYEQYF. The CDR3 DNA is TGTGCCAGCAGCCCCGCCAGGGTTAATAGCTACGAGCAGTACTTC. V is TRBV5-6 and J is TRBJ2-7; perhaps TRBD1 as D (5 bases). Trimming removed 4 bases at V and 3 bases at J, with 17 bases between. CDR1 and CDR2 from the germline V gene are SGHDT and YYEEEE. The CDR3 extends over 15 amino acids.

This clone occurred once. The chain combines TRBV5-1 with TRBJ1-1; perhaps TRBD1 as D (5 bases). Trimming took 5 bases from V and 4 from J, leaving 15 bases between them. This CDR3 region has 14 residues. Germline values: CDR1 SGHRS, CDR2 YFSETQ. The CDR3 DNA is TGCGCCAGCAGTTTTGGGGCAACGGGCACTGAAGCTTTCTTT. Its protein product is CASSFGATGTEAFF.